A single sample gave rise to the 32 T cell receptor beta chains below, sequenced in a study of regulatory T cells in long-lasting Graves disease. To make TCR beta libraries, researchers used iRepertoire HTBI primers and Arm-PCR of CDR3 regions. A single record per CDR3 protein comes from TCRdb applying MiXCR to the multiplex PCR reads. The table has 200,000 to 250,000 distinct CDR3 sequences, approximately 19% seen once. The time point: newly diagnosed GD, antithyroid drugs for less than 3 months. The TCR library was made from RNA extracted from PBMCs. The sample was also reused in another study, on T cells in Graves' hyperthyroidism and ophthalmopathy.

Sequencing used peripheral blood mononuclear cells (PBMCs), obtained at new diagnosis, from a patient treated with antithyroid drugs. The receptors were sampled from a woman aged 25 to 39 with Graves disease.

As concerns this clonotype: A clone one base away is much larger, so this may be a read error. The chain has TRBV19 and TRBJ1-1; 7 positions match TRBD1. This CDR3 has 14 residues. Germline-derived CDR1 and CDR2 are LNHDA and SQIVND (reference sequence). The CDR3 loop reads CVSSPRTGNTEAFF. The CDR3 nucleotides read TGTGTCAGTAGTCCCCGGACAGGGAACACTGAAGCTTTCTTT.

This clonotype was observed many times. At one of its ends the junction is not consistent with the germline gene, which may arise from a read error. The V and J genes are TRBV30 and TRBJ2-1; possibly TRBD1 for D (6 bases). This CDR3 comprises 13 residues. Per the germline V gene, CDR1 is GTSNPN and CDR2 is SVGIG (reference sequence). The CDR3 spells CAWSGRTGTEQFF. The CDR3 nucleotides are TGTGCTTGGAGTGGTCGTACAGGGACTGAGCAGTTCTTC.

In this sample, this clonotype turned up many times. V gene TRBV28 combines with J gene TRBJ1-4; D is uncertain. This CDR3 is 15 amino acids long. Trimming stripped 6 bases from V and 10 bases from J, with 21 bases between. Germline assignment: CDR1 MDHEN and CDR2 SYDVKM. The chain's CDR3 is CASSPGSPDRGKLFF. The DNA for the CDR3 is TGTGCCAGCAGCCCCGGAAGCCCCGACCGCGGAAAACTGTTTTTT.

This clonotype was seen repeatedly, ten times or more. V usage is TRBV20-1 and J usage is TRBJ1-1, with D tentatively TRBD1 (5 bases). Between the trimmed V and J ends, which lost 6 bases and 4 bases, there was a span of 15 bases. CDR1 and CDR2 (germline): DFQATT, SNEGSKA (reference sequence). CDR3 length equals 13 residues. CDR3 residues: CSARGPGGTEAFF. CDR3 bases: TGCAGTGCGCGAGGACCCGGGGGCACTGAAGCTTTCTTT.

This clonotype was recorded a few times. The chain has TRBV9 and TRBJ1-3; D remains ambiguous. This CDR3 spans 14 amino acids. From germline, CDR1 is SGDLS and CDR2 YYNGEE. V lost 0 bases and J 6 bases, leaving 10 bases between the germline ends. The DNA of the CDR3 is TGTGCCAGCAGCGTAGGGGTGCGACAAAACACCATATATTTT. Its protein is CASSVGVRQNTIYF.

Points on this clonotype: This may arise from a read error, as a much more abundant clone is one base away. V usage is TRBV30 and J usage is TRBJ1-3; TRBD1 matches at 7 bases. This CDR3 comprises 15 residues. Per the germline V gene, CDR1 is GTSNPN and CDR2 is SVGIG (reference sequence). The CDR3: CAWSHPRGSGTTIYF. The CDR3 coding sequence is TGTGCCTGGAGCCATCCCAGGGGGAGTGGAACCACCATATATTTT.

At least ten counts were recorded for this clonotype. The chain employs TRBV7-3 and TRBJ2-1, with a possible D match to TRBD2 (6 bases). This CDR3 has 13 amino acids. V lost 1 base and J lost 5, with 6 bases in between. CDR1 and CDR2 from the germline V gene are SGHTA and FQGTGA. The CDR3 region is CASSLRGDNEQFF. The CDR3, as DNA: TGTGCCAGCAGCTTAAGGGGGGACAATGAGCAGTTCTTC.

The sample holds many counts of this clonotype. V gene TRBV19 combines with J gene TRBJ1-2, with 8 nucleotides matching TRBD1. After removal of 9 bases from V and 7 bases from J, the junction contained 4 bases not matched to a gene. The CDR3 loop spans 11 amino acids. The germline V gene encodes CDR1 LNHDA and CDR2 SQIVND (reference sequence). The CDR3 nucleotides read TGTGCCAGCGACAGGGGCAGTGGCTACACCTTC. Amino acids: CASDRGSGYTF.

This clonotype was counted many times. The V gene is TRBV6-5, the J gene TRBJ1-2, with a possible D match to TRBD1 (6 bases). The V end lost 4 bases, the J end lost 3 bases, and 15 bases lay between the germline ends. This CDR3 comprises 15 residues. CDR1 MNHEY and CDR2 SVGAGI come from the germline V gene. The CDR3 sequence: CASSSWDNRHYGYTF. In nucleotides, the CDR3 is TGTGCCAGCAGTTCATGGGACAATCGGCACTATGGCTACACCTTC.

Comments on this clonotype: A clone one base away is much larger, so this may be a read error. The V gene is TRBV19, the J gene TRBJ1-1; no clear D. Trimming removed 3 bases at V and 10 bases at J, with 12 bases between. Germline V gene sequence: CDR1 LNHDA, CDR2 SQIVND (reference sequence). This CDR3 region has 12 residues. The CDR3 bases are TGTGCCAGTAGTATGGAGACAATTGGAGCTTTCTTT. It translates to CASSMETIGAFF.

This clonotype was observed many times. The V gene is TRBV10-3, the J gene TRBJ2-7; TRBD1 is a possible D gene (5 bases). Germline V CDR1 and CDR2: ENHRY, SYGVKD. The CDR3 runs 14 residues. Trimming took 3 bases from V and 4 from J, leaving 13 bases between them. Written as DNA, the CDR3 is TGTGCCATCAGTGACTCCACAGGACCATACGAGCAGTACTTC. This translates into CAISDSTGPYEQYF.

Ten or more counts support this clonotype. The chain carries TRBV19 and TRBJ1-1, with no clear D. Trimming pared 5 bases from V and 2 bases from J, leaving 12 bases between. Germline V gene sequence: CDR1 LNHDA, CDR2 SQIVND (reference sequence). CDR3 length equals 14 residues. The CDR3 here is CASSPHSENTEAFF. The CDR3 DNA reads TGTGCCAGTAGTCCTCACTCCGAAAACACTGAAGCTTTCTTT.

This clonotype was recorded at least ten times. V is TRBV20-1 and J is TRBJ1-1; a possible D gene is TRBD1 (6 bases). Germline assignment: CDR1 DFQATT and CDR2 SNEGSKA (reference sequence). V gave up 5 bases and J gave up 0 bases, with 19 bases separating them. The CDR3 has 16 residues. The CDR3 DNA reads TGCAGTGCTTCCCTAAGCGGGGGCGCCCTGAACACTGAAGCTTTCTTT. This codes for CSASLSGGALNTEAFF.

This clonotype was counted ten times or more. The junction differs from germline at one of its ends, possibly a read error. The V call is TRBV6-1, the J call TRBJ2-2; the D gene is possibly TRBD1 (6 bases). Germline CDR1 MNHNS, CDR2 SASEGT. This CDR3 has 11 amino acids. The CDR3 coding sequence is TGCGCCAGCAGGGGAGCCGGGGAGCTGTTTTTT. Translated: CASRGAGELFF.

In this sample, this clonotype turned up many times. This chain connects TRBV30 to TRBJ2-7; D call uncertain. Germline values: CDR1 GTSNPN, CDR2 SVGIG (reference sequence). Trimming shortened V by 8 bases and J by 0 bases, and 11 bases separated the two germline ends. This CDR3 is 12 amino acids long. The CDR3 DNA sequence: TGTGCCGGTGTGTCTCACTCCTACGAGCAGTACTTC. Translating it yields CAGVSHSYEQYF.

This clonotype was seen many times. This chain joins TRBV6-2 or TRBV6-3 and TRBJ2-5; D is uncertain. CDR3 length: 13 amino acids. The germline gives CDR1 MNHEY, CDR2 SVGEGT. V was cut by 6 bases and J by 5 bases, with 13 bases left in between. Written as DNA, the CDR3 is TGTGCCAGCAGCCGAGCCCGTCGGGAGACCCAGTACTTC. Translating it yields CASSRARRETQYF.

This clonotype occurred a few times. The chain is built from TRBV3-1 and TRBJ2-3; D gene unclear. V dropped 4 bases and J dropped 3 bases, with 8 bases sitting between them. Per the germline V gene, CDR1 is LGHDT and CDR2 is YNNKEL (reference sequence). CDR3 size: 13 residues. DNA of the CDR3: TGTGCCAGCAGCCGATCCGTGACAGATACGCAGTATTTT. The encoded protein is CASSRSVTDTQYF.

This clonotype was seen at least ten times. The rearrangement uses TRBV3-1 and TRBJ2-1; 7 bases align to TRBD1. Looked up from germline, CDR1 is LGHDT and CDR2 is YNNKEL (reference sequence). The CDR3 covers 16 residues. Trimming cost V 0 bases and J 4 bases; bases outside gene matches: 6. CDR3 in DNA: TGTGCCAGCAGCCAAGACCCGACAGGGAAGTACAATGAGCAGTTCTTC. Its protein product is CASSQDPTGKYNEQFF.

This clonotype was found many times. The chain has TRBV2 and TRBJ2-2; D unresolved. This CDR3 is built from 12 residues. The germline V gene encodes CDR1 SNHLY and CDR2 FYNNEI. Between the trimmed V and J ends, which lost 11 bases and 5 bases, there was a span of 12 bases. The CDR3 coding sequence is TGTGCCGCCCAATTAGATACCGGGGAGCTGTTTTTT. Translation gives CAAQLDTGELFF.

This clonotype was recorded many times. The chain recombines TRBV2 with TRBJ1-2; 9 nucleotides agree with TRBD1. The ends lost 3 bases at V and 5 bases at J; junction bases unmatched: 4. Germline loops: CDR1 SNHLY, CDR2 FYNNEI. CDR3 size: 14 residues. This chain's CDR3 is CASSDEDRGYGYTF. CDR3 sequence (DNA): TGTGCCAGCAGTGATGAGGACAGGGGTTATGGCTACACCTTC.

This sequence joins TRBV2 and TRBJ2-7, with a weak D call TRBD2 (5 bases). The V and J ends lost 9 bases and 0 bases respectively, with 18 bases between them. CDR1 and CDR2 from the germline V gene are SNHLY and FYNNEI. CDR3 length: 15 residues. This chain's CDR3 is CASTTSLMSSYEQYF. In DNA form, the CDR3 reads TGTGCCAGTACAACTAGTCTAATGAGCTCCTACGAGCAGTACTTC.

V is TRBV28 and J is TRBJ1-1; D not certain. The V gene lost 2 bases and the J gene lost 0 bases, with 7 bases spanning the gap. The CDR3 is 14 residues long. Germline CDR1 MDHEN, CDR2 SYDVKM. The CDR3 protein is CASSLVQVNTEAFF. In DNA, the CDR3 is TGTGCCAGCAGTTTAGTTCAGGTGAACACTGAAGCTTTCTTT. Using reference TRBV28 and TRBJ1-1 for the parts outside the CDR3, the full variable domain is DVKVTQSSRYLVKRTGEKVFLECVQDMDHENMFWYRQDPGLGLRLIYFSYDVKMKEKGDIPEGYSVSREKKERFSLILESASTNQTSMYLCASSLVQVNTEAFFGQGTRLTVV.

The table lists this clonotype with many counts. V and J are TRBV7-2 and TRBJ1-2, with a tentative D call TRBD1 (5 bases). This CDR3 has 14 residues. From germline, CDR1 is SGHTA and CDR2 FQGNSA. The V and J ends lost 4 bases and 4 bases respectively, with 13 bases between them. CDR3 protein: CASSSPGRPYGYTF. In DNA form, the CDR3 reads TGTGCCAGCAGCTCCCCGGGACGGCCCTATGGCTACACCTTC.

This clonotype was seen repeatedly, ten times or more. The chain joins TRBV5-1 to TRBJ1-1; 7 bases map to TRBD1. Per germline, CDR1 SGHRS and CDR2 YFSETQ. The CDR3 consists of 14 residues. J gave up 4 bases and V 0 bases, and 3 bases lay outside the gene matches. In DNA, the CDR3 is TGCGCCAGCAGCTTGGTCGCAGGGGGCACTGAAGCTTTCTTT. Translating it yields CASSLVAGGTEAFF.

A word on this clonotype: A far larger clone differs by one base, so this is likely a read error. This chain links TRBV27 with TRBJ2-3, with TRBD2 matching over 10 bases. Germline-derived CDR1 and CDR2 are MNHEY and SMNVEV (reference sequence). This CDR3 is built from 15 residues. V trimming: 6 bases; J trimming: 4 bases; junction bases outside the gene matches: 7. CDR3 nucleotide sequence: TGTGCCAGCAGCTCTAGCGGGAGTGGCGCAGATACGCAGTATTTT. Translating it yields CASSSSGSGADTQYF.

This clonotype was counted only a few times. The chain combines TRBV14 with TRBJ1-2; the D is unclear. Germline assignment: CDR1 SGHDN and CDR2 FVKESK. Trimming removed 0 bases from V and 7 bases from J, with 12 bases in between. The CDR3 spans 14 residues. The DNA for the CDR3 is TGTGCCAGCAGCCAAGATATGGGAGTCCTTGGCTACACCTTC. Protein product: CASSQDMGVLGYTF. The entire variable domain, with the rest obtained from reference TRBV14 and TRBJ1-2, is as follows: EAGVTQFPSHSVIEKGQTVTLRCDPISGHDNLYWYRRVMGKEIKFLLHFVKESKQDESGMPNNRFLAERTGGTYSTLKVQPAELEDSGVYFCASSQDMGVLGYTFGSGTRLTVV.

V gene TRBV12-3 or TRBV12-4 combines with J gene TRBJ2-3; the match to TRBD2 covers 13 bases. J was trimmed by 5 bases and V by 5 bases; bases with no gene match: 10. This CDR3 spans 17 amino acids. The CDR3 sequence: CASSHRLAGGIKDTQYF. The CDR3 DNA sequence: TGTGCCAGCAGTCATCGACTAGCGGGAGGTATAAAAGATACGCAGTATTTT.

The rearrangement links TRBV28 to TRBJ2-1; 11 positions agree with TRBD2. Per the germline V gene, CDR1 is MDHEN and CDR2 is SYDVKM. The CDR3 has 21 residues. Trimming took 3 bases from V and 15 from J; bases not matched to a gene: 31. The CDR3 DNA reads TGTGCCAGCAGTTTGCTACACCCCTTAATACGACAGGGTACTAGCGGGAGCAAAAGGTTCTTC. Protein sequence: CASSLLHPLIRQGTSGSKRFF. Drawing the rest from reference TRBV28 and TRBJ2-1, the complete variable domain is DVKVTQSSRYLVKRTGEKVFLECVQDMDHENMFWYRQDPGLGLRLIYFSYDVKMKEKGDIPEGYSVSREKKERFSLILESASTNQTSMYLCASSLLHPLIRQGTSGSKRFFGPGTRLTVL.

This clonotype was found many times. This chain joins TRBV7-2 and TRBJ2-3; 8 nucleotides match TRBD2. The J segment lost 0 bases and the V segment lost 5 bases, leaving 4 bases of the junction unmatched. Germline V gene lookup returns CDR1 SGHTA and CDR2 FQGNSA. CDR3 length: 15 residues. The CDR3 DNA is TGTGCCAGCAGCCCCGGGACTAGGAGCACAGATACGCAGTATTTT. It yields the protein CASSPGTRSTDTQYF.

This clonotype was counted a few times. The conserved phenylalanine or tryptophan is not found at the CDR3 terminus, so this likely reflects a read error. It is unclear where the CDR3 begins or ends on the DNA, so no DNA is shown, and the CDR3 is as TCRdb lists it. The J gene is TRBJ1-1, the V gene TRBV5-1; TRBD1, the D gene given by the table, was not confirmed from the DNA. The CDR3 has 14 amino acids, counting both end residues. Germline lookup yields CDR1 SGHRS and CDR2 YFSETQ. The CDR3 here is CASSWDRGITEASL.

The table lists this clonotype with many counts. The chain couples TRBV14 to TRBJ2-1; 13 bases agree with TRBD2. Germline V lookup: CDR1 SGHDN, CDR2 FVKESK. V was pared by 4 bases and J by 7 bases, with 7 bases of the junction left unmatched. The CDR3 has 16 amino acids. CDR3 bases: TGTGCCAGCAGCCCCCGGACTAGCGGGGGTAGGAATGAGCAGTTCTTC. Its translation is CASSPRTSGGRNEQFF.

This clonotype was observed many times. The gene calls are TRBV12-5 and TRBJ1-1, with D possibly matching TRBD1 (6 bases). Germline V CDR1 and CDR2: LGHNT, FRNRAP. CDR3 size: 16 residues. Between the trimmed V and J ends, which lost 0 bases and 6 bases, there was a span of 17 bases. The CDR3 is CASGLVLGRGGPEAFF. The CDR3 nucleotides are TGTGCTAGTGGTTTGGTATTGGGCAGGGGAGGGCCTGAAGCTTTCTTT.